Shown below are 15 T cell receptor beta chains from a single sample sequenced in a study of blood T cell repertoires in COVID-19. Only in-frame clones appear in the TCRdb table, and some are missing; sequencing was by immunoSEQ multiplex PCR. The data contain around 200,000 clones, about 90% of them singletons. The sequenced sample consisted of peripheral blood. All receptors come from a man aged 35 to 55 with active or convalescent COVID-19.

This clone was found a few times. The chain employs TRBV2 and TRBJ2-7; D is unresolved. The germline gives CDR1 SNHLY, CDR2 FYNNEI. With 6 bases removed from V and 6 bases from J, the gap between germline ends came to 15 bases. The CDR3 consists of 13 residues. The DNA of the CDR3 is TGTGCCAGCAGCAACACCCCCCCACCCGAGCAGTACTTC. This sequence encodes CASSNTPPPEQYF.

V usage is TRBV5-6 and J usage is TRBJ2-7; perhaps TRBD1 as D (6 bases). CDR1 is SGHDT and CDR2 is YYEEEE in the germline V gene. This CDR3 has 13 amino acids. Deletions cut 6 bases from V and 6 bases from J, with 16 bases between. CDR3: CASNVYRAPEQYF. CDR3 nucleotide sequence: TGTGCCAGCAACGTTTACAGGGCCCCCGAGCAGTACTTC.

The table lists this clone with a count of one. The CDR3 region is CASSYSGGAANYGYTF. Here the CDR3 DNA reads TGTGCCAGCAGTTACTCGGGGGGGGCTGCTAACTATGGCTACACCTTC. The chain carries TRBV6-5 and TRBJ1-2; D may be TRBD1 (6 bases). V was shortened by 0 bases and J by 0 bases, with 11 bases between the two germline ends. The CDR3 runs to 16 residues. The V gene's germline CDR1 is MNHEY and CDR2 SVGAGI.

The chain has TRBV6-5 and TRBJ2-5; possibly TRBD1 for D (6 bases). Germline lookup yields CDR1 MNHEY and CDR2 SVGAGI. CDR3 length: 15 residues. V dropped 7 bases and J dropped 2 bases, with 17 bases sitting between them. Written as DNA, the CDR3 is TGTGCCAGCAAGATCACCGGGACACCACAAGAGACCCAGTACTTC. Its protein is CASKITGTPQETQYF.

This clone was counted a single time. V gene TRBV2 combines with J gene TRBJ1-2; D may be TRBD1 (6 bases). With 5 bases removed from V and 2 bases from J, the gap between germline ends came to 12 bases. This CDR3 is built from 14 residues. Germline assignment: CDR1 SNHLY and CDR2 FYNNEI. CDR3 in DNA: TGTGCCAGCAGTTTGACAGGAACCAACTATGGCTACACCTTC. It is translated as CASSLTGTNYGYTF.

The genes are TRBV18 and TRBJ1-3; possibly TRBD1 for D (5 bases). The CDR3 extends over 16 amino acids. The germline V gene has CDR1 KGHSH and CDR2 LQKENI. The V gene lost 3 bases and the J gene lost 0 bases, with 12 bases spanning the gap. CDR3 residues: CASSPPGLSSGNTIYF. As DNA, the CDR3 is TGTGCCAGCTCACCGCCGGGACTCAGCTCTGGAAACACCATATATTTT.

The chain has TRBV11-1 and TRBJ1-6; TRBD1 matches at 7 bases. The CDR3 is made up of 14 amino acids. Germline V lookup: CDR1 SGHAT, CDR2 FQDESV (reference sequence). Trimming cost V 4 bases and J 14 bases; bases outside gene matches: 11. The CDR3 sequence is CASSSNRGPMTLHF. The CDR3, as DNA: TGTGCCAGCAGCTCTAACAGGGGCCCCATGACCCTCCACTTT.

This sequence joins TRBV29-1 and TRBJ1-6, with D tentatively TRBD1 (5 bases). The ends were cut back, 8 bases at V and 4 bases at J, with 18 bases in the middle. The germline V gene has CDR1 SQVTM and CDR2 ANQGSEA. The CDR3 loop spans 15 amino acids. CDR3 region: CSPSTDTFYNSPLHF. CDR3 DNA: TGCAGCCCTTCGACAGACACCTTTTATAATTCACCCCTCCACTTT.

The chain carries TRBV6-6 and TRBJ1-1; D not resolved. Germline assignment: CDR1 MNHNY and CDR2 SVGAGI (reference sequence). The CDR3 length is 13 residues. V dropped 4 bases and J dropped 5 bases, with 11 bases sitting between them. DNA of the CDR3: TGTGCCAGCAGTTCGCGGGGTGATACTGAAGCTTTCTTT. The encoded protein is CASSSRGDTEAFF.

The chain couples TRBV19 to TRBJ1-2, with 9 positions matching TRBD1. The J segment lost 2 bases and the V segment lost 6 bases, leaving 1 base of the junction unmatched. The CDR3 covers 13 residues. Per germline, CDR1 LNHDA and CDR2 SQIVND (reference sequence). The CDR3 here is CASRGQGNYGYTF. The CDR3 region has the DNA TGTGCCAGTAGGGGACAGGGAAACTATGGCTACACCTTC.

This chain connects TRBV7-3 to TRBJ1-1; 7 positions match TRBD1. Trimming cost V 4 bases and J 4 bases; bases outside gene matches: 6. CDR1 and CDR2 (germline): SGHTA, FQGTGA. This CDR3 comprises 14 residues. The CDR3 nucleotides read TGTGCCAGCAGCTCCGGGACAGATGGCACTGAAGCTTTCTTT. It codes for CASSSGTDGTEAFF. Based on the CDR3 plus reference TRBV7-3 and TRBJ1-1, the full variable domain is GAGVSQTPSNKVTEKGKYVELRCDPISGHTALYWYRQSLGQGPEFLIYFQGTGAADDSGLPNDRFFAVRPEGSVSTLKIQRTERGDSAVYLCASSSGTDGTEAFFGQGTRLTVV.

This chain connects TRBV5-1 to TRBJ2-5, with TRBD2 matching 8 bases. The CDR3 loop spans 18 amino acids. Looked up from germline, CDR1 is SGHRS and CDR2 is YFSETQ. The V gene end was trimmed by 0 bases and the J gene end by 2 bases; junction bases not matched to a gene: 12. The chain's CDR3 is CASSLAASSGSRQETQYF. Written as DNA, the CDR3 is TGCGCCAGCAGCTTGGCCGCGTCTAGCGGGTCTCGGCAAGAGACCCAGTACTTC.

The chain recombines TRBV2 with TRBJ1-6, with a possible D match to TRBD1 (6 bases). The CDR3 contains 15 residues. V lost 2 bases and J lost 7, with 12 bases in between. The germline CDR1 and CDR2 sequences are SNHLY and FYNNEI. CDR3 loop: CASSERDTKNSPLHF. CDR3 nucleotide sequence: TGTGCCAGCAGTGAACGGGACACGAAGAATTCACCCCTCCACTTT. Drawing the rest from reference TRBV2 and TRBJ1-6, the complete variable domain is EPEVTQTPSHQVTQMGQEVILRCVPISNHLYFYWYRQILGQKVEFLVSFYNNEISEKSEIFDDQFSVERPDGSNFTLKIRSTKLEDSAMYFCASSERDTKNSPLHFGNGTRLTVT.

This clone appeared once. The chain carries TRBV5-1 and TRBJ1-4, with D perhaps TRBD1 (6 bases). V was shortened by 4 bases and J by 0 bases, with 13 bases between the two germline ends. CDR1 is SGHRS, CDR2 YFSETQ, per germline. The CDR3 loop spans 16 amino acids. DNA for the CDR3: TGCGCCAGCAGCGTCGGACAGATTGCAACTAATGAAAAACTGTTTTTT. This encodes CASSVGQIATNEKLFF.

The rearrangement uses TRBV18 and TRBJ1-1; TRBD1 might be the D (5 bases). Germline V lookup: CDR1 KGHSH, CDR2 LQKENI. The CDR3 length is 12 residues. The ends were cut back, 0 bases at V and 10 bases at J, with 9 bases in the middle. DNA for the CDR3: TGTGCCAGCTCACCACCAACAGGAAGAGCTTTCTTT. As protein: CASSPPTGRAFF.